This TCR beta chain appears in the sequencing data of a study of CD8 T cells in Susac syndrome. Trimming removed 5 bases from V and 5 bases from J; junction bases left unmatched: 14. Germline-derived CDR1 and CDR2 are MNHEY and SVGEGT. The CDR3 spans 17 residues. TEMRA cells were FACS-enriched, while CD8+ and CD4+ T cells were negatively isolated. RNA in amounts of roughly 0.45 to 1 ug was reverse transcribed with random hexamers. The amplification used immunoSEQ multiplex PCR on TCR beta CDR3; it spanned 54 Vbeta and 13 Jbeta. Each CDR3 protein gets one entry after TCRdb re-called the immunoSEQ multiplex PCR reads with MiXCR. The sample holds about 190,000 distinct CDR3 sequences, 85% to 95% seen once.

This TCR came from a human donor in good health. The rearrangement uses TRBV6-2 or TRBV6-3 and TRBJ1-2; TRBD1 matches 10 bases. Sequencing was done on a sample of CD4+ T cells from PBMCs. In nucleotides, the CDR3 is TGTGCCAGCAGTAAACTTCCGGGACAGGGGACGTTTTATGGCTACACCTTC. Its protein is CASSKLPGQGTFYGYTF.